This entry describes one TCR beta chain. The antigen is not known. The data were taken from a study of T cells after yellow fever vaccination. V lost 0 bases and J lost 12; bases outside the gene matches: 15. Germline assignment: CDR1 SGHRS and CDR2 YFSETQ. The CDR3 is 16 amino acids. TCR cDNA was made by 5'RACE template switching, adding a universal primer site and UMIs. A single record per CDR3 protein comes from TCRdb applying MiXCR to the 5' RACE reads. Found here are some 150,000 distinct CDR3 sequences, 8% to 13% of them singletons; the top ten hold 30% to 45%. General observations from the study: Overall, a small share of clonotypes was seen in both CD4 and CD8 compartments.

The J gene is TRBJ2-1, the V gene TRBV5-1; 7 positions match TRBD1. This sequence was found in a man aged 18 to 29 who received the YFV17D yellow fever vaccine. The specimen was CD8+ T cells sorted from PBMCs, collected 15 days after the yellow fever booster vaccination. DNA of the CDR3: TGCGCCAGCAGCTTGGCCGCAGACAGGGTTGGGCCGGGGCAGTTCTTC. Amino acid sequence: CASSLAADRVGPGQFF.